The rows below give T cell receptor beta chains drawn from one sample of a study of CD8+CD57+ T cells in acquired aplastic anemia. TCRdb reprocessed the reads with MiXCR, giving one entry per CDR3 protein. Among about 150,000 distinct CDR3 sequences listed, roughly 54% were seen once. The sequenced sample consisted of sorted CD4+, CD8+, or CD8+CD57+ T cells (not recorded which) from PBMCs. The receptors derive from a human donor with aplastic anemia. CDR3s include the opening cysteine and the closing phenylalanine or tryptophan. Each record gives: V gene, J gene, clone size, D gene, CDR3 protein, CDR3 DNA. A D gene is named only where the DNA matches it firmly. Where a row states a size, it is once, few, many or the class of an expanded clone; other rows omit it.

TRBV6-5	TRBJ2-7	many	TRBD1	CASSYVGGQGGIYEQYF	TGTGCCAGCAGTTATGTAGGTGGACAGGGGGGTATCTACGAGCAGTACTTC
TRBV10-3	TRBJ1-5	few	NA	CAISEWKGLERQPQHF	TGTGCCATCAGTGAGTGGAAGGGGCTGGAACGTCAGCCCCAGCATTTT
TRBV29-1	TRBJ2-7	NA	NA	CSVSTGLAYEQYF	TGCAGCGTGTCCACAGGGCTAGCCTACGAGCAGTACTTC
TRBV10-2	TRBJ2-1	many	TRBD2	CASSALTSSNEQFF	TGCGCCAGCAGTGCCCTGACTAGCTCTAATGAGCAGTTCTTC
TRBV10-1	TRBJ2-1	many	TRBD2	CASSSGGPGNEQFF	TGCGCCAGCAGTTCGGGGGGACCGGGCAATGAGCAGTTCTTC
TRBV7-2	TRBJ1-1	NA	NA	CASSFSGQVLNTEAFF	TGTGCCAGCAGCTTTAGTGGGCAGGTGTTGAACACTGAAGCTTTCTTT
TRBV14	TRBJ2-4	few	TRBD2	CASSQGLAGPLAKNIQYF	TGTGCCAGCAGCCAGGGACTAGCGGGGCCTTTAGCCAAAAACATTCAGTACTTC
TRBV20-1	TRBJ2-7	NA	TRBD2	CSAGASGRASGEQYF	TGCAGTGCTGGGGCTAGCGGGAGGGCGTCGGGGGAGCAGTACTTC
TRBV7-9	TRBJ1-4	NA	NA	CASSPGSGKLFF	TGTGCCAGCAGCCCAGGCTCTGGAAAACTGTTTTTT
TRBV4-3	TRBJ1-5	many	NA	CASSQDRGRAYQPQHF	TGCGCCAGCAGCCAAGATAGGGGCAGGGCCTATCAGCCCCAGCATTTT
TRBV27	TRBJ1-5	once	NA	CASSSGAEDQSQHF	TGTGCCAGCAGTTCAGGGGCAGAGGATCAGTCCCAGCATTTT
TRBV6-2/TRBV6-3	TRBJ2-7	NA	NA	CASSLDSNSYEQYF	TGTGCCAGCAGCTTAGACTCCAACTCCTACGAGCAGTACTTC
TRBV6-1	TRBJ1-2	NA	TRBD1	CASSRDSFYGYTF	TGTGCCAGCAGTAGGGACAGCTTCTATGGCTACACCTTC
TRBV4-2	TRBJ2-2	NA	TRBD2	CASRAPSGAPNAGELFF	TGTGCCAGCAGGGCCCCTAGCGGAGCTCCGAACGCCGGGGAGCTGTTTTTT
TRBV24-1	TRBJ2-5	NA	TRBD1	CATSDYGTEETQYF	TGTGCCACCAGTGATTACGGGACAGAAGAGACCCAGTACTTC
TRBV7-6	TRBJ1-4	once	NA	CASRNLGVGEKLFF	TGTGCCAGCCGGAACTTGGGAGTAGGGGAAAAACTGTTTTTT
TRBV4-2	TRBJ2-1	many	NA	CASSQDLVNGAYNEQFF	TGTGCCAGCAGCCAAGATCTCGTTAACGGGGCTTACAATGAGCAGTTCTTC
TRBV20-1	TRBJ1-4	NA	NA	CSASRDRNEKLFF	TGCAGTGCTAGCAGGGATAGGAATGAAAAACTGTTTTTT
TRBV24-1	TRBJ1-2	many	NA	CATSDRGDGYTF	TGTGCCACCAGTGATCGTGGGGATGGCTACACCTTC
TRBV7-2	TRBJ2-5	NA	TRBD1	CASSSRGPATQETQYF	TGTGCCAGCAGCTCAAGGGGGCCCGCCACACAAGAGACCCAGTACTTC
TRBV5-8	TRBJ1-6	NA	TRBD1	CASSFPGTALTLHF	TGTGCCAGCAGCTTCCCCGGGACAGCTCTAACCCTCCACTTT
TRBV5-6	TRBJ1-3	many	NA	CASSFLNSGNTIYF	TGTGCCAGCAGCTTTCTGAACTCTGGAAACACCATATATTTT
TRBV29-1	TRBJ2-5	few	NA	CSVPLGVGETQYF	TGCAGCGTTCCCCTCGGGGTTGGAGAGACCCAGTACTTC
TRBV20-1	TRBJ2-7	NA	TRBD1	CSARLRQGRVDEQYF	TGCAGTGCTAGACTCCGACAGGGGAGAGTAGACGAGCAGTACTTC